A single sample gave rise to the 23 T cell receptor beta chains below, sequenced in a study of blood T cell repertoires in COVID-19. Using immunoSEQ multiplex PCR, the repertoire was profiled, and TCRdb retains in-frame clones only, with some absent. The table has about 500,000 clones, about 90% seen once; the top ten hold 0.7%. The sample was PBMCs or T cells enriched from blood (not recorded which). These receptors were collected from a woman younger than 35 who had recovered from COVID-19.

The chain couples TRBV5-6 to TRBJ1-6; 8 bases line up with TRBD1. This CDR3 spans 15 amino acids. CDR1 SGHDT and CDR2 YYEEEE come from the germline V gene. V trimming: 2 bases; J trimming: 10 bases; junction bases outside the gene matches: 8. The CDR3 region has the DNA TGTGCCAGCAGCTTTGATACAGGGGGTTACTCACCCCTCCACTTT. Amino acid sequence: CASSFDTGGYSPLHF.

The J gene is TRBJ1-2, the V gene TRBV14; possibly TRBD1 for D (5 bases). Trimming removed 2 bases from V and 4 bases from J, with 11 bases in between. CDR1 is SGHDN and CDR2 is FVKESK in the germline V gene. The CDR3 runs to 14 residues. The CDR3 nucleotides are TGTGCCAGCAGCCAACTGGGGCAGTCCTATGGCTACACCTTC. Translating it yields CASSQLGQSYGYTF. Based on the CDR3 plus reference TRBV14 and TRBJ1-2, the full variable domain is EAGVTQFPSHSVIEKGQTVTLRCDPISGHDNLYWYRRVMGKEIKFLLHFVKESKQDESGMPNNRFLAERTGGTYSTLKVQPAELEDSGVYFCASSQLGQSYGYTFGSGTRLTVV.

This clone occurred a few times. The chain links TRBV6-5 to TRBJ1-1, with D maybe TRBD1 (6 bases). Germline V CDR1 and CDR2: MNHEY, SVGAGI. V was cut by 8 bases and J by 4 bases, with 14 bases left in between. This CDR3 contains 13 residues. This chain's CDR3 is CASVRGLGTEAFF. CDR3 coding DNA: TGTGCCAGCGTCAGGGGCTTGGGCACTGAAGCTTTCTTT.

This clone was seen a single time. The same CDR3 can be traced to other DNA sequences in this sample. The chain couples TRBV7-9 to TRBJ2-7; tentative D call: TRBD1 (5 bases). The CDR3 totals 12 residues. Per germline, CDR1 SEHNR and CDR2 FQNEAQ (reference sequence). V shed 1 base and J shed 5 bases, with 6 bases lying between them. CDR3 region: CASSLGGDEQYF. The CDR3, as DNA: TGTGCCAGCAGCTTAGGGGGCGACGAGCAGTACTTC.

The chain recombines TRBV3-1 (or the pseudogene TRBV3-2) with TRBJ1-6, with 9 positions matching TRBD1. Germline V lookup: CDR1 LGHDT, CDR2 YNNKEL (reference sequence). Trimming at V came to 4 bases and at J to 10 bases, leaving 8 bases not matched to a gene. CDR3 length: 15 amino acids. The CDR3 DNA follows: TGTGCCAGCAGCCCCCCGGGACAGGGAAGCTCACCCCTCCACTTT. Translation gives CASSPPGQGSSPLHF.

The chain is built from TRBV19 and TRBJ1-1; D is perhaps TRBD1 (5 bases). The CDR3 covers 15 residues. Germline assignment: CDR1 LNHDA and CDR2 SQIVND (reference sequence). V lost 4 bases and J lost 6, with 18 bases in between. Here the CDR3 reads CASSRLQAGISEAFF. In DNA, the CDR3 is TGTGCCAGTAGTAGGCTTCAGGCAGGGATCTCTGAAGCTTTCTTT.

The rearrangement joins TRBV7-9 to TRBJ1-4; 9 bases are a match to TRBD1. Germline V gives CDR1 SEHNR, CDR2 FQNEAQ (reference sequence). CDR3 length equals 18 residues. Unmatched junction bases numbered 14, after V lost 5 bases and J lost 4 bases. Here the CDR3 reads CASSIPRRDRDGNEKLFF. Written as DNA, the CDR3 is TGTGCCAGCAGCATACCCCGCCGGGACAGGGACGGTAATGAAAAACTGTTTTTT. The full variable domain, with the rest looked up from reference TRBV7-9 and TRBJ1-4, is DTGVSQNPRHKITKRGQNVTFRCDPISEHNRLYWYRQTLGQGPEFLTYFQNEAQLEKSRLLSDRFSAERPKGSFSTLEIQRTEQGDSAMYLCASSIPRRDRDGNEKLFFGSGTQLSVL.

The chain is built from TRBV29-1 and TRBJ1-3; perhaps TRBD1 as D (6 bases). CDR1 is SQVTM, CDR2 ANQGSEA, per germline. CDR3 length: 13 amino acids. The ends were cut back, 7 bases at V and 8 bases at J, with 18 bases in the middle. CDR3: CSASTGSVDTIYF. The CDR3 nucleotides read TGCAGCGCGTCGACAGGATCAGTTGACACCATATATTTT.

This clone was detected only once. The chain has TRBV30 and TRBJ2-7; perhaps TRBD1 as D (5 bases). V was shortened by 1 base and J by 0 bases, with 16 bases between the two germline ends. Germline CDR1 GTSNPN, CDR2 SVGIG (reference sequence). This CDR3 has 16 amino acids. The CDR3 nucleotides are TGTGCCTGGAGTGGGGGCTCTCTTAAAACCTCCTACGAGCAGTACTTC. This gives the protein CAWSGGSLKTSYEQYF.

This rearrangement joins TRBV12-3 or TRBV12-4 to TRBJ2-7, with D tentatively TRBD1 (5 bases). The CDR3 covers 12 residues. V dropped 2 bases and J dropped 6 bases, with 8 bases sitting between them. CDR3 in amino acids: CASSLSRAEQYF. CDR3 nucleotides: TGTGCCAGCAGTTTAAGCAGGGCCGAGCAGTACTTC.

Notes on this clone: This same CDR3 is encoded by further DNA sequences in the sample. V gene TRBV3-1 (or the pseudogene TRBV3-2) combines with J gene TRBJ2-1; TRBD2 aligns across 9 bases. This CDR3 has 14 amino acids. V lost 1 base, J lost 7 bases, and 2 bases stayed unmatched. Germline CDR1 is LGHDT and CDR2 is YNNKEL (reference sequence). DNA for the CDR3: TGTGCCAGCAGCCAAGGCGGGGGGGTTAATGAGCAGTTCTTC. It translates to CASSQGGGVNEQFF.

The chain is built from TRBV5-1 and TRBJ1-5; D might be TRBD1 (5 bases). The V gene lost 4 bases and the J gene lost 7 bases, with 18 bases spanning the gap. This CDR3 region has 15 residues. Germline V gene sequence: CDR1 SGHRS, CDR2 YFSETQ. The CDR3 loop is CASSRDSPGQQPQHF. In nucleotides, the CDR3 is TGCGCCAGCAGCCGCGACAGCCCGGGCCAGCAGCCCCAGCATTTT.

This clone turned up a few times. The chain employs TRBV5-1 and TRBJ2-7, with D possibly being TRBD1 (5 bases). The CDR3 sequence is 14 residues long. V dropped 4 bases and J dropped 2 bases, with 13 bases sitting between them. Germline assignment: CDR1 SGHRS and CDR2 YFSETQ. The CDR3 loop is CASSRVQGTYEQYF. The CDR3 DNA reads TGCGCCAGCAGCCGAGTTCAGGGTACCTACGAGCAGTACTTC.

A word on this clone: Within the sample, other DNA sequences also encode this same CDR3. DNA for the CDR3: TGTGCCAGCAGGACTAGCGGGGGGACAGATACGCAGTATTTT. It is translated as CASRTSGGTDTQYF. The rearrangement links TRBV7-3 to TRBJ2-3; TRBD2 matches 13 bases. The CDR3 consists of 14 residues. Germline V lookup: CDR1 SGHTA, CDR2 FQGTGA. Trimming took 6 bases from V and 3 from J; bases not matched to a gene: 0.

The chain combines TRBV2 with TRBJ2-7; D gene uncertain. Trimming pared 9 bases from V and 0 bases from J, leaving 15 bases between. Looked up from germline, CDR1 is SNHLY and CDR2 is FYNNEI. The CDR3 is made up of 14 amino acids. The CDR3 DNA is TGTGCCAGTATTCTCCTACCGAGCTCCTACGAGCAGTACTTC. Residues: CASILLPSSYEQYF.

This chain connects TRBV19 to TRBJ1-5; a weak D match, TRBD1 (5 bases). With 3 bases removed from V and 5 bases from J, the gap between germline ends came to 20 bases. Germline lookup yields CDR1 LNHDA and CDR2 SQIVND (reference sequence). This CDR3 contains 17 residues. The CDR3, as DNA: TGTGCCAGTAGTATCTTTAAGGAGGCAGGGAGGCATCAGCCCCAGCATTTT. Its protein product is CASSIFKEAGRHQPQHF.

This chain links TRBV3-1 (or the pseudogene TRBV3-2) with TRBJ1-1; D might be TRBD1 (5 bases). With 1 base removed from V and 4 bases from J, the gap between germline ends came to 13 bases. Germline V gene lookup returns CDR1 LGHDT and CDR2 YNNKEL (reference sequence). CDR3 size: 15 residues. CDR3 DNA: TGTGCCAGCAGCCAAGGCACCAGGGAATCCACTGAAGCTTTCTTT. Translating it yields CASSQGTRESTEAFF.

The chain uses TRBV6-5 and TRBJ2-7, with 9 bases that match TRBD1. This CDR3 contains 15 residues. Germline-derived CDR1 and CDR2 are MNHEY and SVGAGI. V lost 8 bases, J lost 0 bases, and 8 bases stayed unmatched. The CDR3 reads CASQAMGQGSYEQYF. CDR3 nucleotide sequence: TGTGCCAGCCAGGCCATGGGACAGGGCTCCTACGAGCAGTACTTC.

Only one count was recorded for this clone. The V gene is TRBV6-5, the J gene TRBJ2-7, with 9 bases lining up with TRBD1. The CDR3 extends over 15 amino acids. After removal of 4 bases from V and 4 bases from J, the junction contained 8 bases not matched to a gene. Germline V gene sequence: CDR1 MNHEY, CDR2 SVGAGI. CDR3 protein: CASSSRTGGGYEQYF. The DNA for the CDR3 is TGTGCCAGCAGTTCCCGCACAGGGGGCGGGTACGAGCAGTACTTC.

J is TRBJ1-1 and V is TRBV10-3; D uncertain. V lost 3 bases and J lost 1, with 12 bases in between. The CDR3 consists of 15 residues. Germline CDR1 and CDR2: ENHRY and SYGVKD. As DNA, the CDR3 is TGTGCCATCAGTGAAGGCGGGGTCGCGAACACTGAAGCTTTCTTT. This translates into CAISEGGVANTEAFF.

The chain carries TRBV7-9 and TRBJ1-1, with 9 bases fitting TRBD1. This CDR3 comprises 15 residues. Germline loops: CDR1 SEHNR, CDR2 FQNEAQ (reference sequence). V gave up 3 bases and J gave up 4 bases; unmatched junction bases: 6. CDR3: CASSFRDREVTEAFF. CDR3 DNA: TGTGCCAGCAGCTTCCGGGACAGGGAGGTCACTGAAGCTTTCTTT. The full variable domain, with the rest looked up from reference TRBV7-9 and TRBJ1-1, is DTGVSQNPRHKITKRGQNVTFRCDPISEHNRLYWYRQTLGQGPEFLTYFQNEAQLEKSRLLSDRFSAERPKGSFSTLEIQRTEQGDSAMYLCASSFRDREVTEAFFGQGTRLTVV.

V is TRBV5-1 and J is TRBJ2-7; 13 nucleotides agree with TRBD2. The trim removed 5 bases at V and 12 bases at J, leaving 8 bases unmatched. From germline, CDR1 is SGHRS and CDR2 YFSETQ. This CDR3 spans 13 amino acids. The CDR3 bases are TGCGCCAGCAGAGGGACTAGCGGGGCCGAGGCGTACTTC. As protein: CASRGTSGAEAYF.

The chain employs TRBV20-1 and TRBJ2-5; TRBD2 might be the D (5 bases). The CDR3 extends over 14 amino acids. V was cut by 3 bases and J by 2 bases, with 13 bases left in between. The germline gives CDR1 DFQATT, CDR2 SNEGSKA (reference sequence). The CDR3, as DNA: TGCAGTGCTAGTAGCGATAGGACTCAAGAGACCCAGTACTTC. It codes for CSASSDRTQETQYF.